The TCR beta chain under discussion was sequenced for a study of cytomegalovirus exposure and HLA in healthy donors. Regarding the study as a whole: Upon later analysis, TCR association rates were observed to vary by HLA locus, being highest for DRB1 and lowest for HLA-C.

60 Vbeta and 13 Jbeta primers were used in PCR. Method: immunoSEQ multiplex PCR; TCRdb's copy keeps in-frame clones and lacks some. The table shows about 70,000 clones, with just over 85% occurring only once. From germline, CDR1 is SGHAT and CDR2 FQNNGV. CDR3 size: 14 residues. Worth noting for this clone: Its cognate antigen is unknown. One junction end does not reproduce the germline sequence, and a read error may be involved.

The chain combines TRBV11-2 with TRBJ1-4; D uncertain. The sequenced sample was PBMCs. The TCR originated in a young woman in good health and CMV-seronegative. In DNA, the CDR3 is TGTGCCAGCAGCTTAAACTTGGGCGATACGGTCGTGGATTTT. Protein sequence: CASSLNLGDTVVDF.